This TCR beta chain was captured by sequencing in a study of T-cell reconstitution after alpha-beta-depleted transplantation in children. The study's findings and limits: After one year, T-cell counts and TCRbeta diversity mostly came from new T cells. Several hundred rapidly expanded clones from non-depleted graft cells reportedly supplied alpha-beta T cells about two months post-transplant.

Unique molecular identifiers were used in preparing the TCRbeta library. TCRdb reanalysed the PCR reads using MiXCR and keeps one entry per CDR3 protein. The sample shows hundreds of thousands of distinct CDR3 sequences, over 10% of them seen only once. The sample holds a few counts of this clonotype. Its cognate antigen is unknown. The germline V gene has CDR1 DFQATT and CDR2 SNEGSKA (reference sequence). This CDR3 has 15 amino acids. Trimming took 0 bases from V and 1 from J, leaving 13 bases between them. The TCR was taken from a male patient aged 10 to 17 who had a stem cell transplant for acute myeloid leukemia, so the T cells may come from the graft donor. The sample consisted of PBMCs, mostly from graft donor cells, taken 360 days after TCRalphabeta/CD19-depleted stem cell transplant. J is TRBJ2-7 and V is TRBV20-1, with a possible D match to TRBD2 (6 bases). The CDR3 DNA reads TGCAGTGCTAGAGATCTGGGACTTTCATCCTACGAGCAGTACTTC. This codes for CSARDLGLSSYEQYF.